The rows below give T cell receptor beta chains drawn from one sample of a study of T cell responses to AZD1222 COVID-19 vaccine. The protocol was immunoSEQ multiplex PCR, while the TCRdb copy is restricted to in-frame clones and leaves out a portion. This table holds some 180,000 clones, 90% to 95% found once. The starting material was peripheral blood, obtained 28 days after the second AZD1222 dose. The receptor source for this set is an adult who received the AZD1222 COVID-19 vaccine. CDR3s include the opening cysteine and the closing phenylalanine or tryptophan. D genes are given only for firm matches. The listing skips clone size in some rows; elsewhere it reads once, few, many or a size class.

TGTGCCAGCAGCTTAACAGGGGGAAATGGCTACACCTTC	CASSLTGGNGYTF	TRBD1	.	TRBJ1-2	TRBV7-2
TGTGCCAGCAGCTTAACGGGACAGGGGTCGGAAAAACTGTTTTTT	CASSLTGQGSEKLFF	TRBD1	.	TRBJ1-4	TRBV7-2
TGTGCCAGCTCCTCGCCGGGACAGGTTTACGAGCAGTACTTC	CASSSPGQVYEQYF	TRBD1	.	TRBJ2-7	TRBV18
TGCGCCAGCAGCTTGTATGGTGAAGCTTTCTTT	CASSLYGEAFF	.	once	TRBJ1-1	TRBV5-1
TGTGCCAGCAGTTCAGGGTATGAAGCTTTCTTT	CASSSGYEAFF	.	once	TRBJ1-1	TRBV12-3/TRBV12-4
TGTGCCAGCAGCTCGGGACGAGACACTGAAGCTTTCTTT	CASSSGRDTEAFF	.	.	TRBJ1-1	TRBV5-4
TGTGCCAGCAGCTTGGGCCGTGCCGGGACTACTCCATTCTCTAATGAAAAACTGTTTTTT	CASSLGRAGTTPFSNEKLFF	.	once	TRBJ1-4	TRBV5-5
TGTGCCATCACGGGAGAGGGGATGGGAGCTTTCTTT	CAITGEGMGAFF	.	.	TRBJ1-1	TRBV28
TGTGCCAGCACTGTCGGACTAGCGGGATTTGAGCAGTTCTTC	CASTVGLAGFEQFF	TRBD2	.	TRBJ2-1	TRBV6-5
TGTACCAGCAGCCAAACGGTTCGGACTAGCGGGAGAGGCACAGATACGCAGTATTTT	CTSSQTVRTSGRGTDTQYF	TRBD2	.	TRBJ2-3	TRBV3-1/TRBV3-2
TGTGCCAGTAGTATATTTCAAAGGACGAGGACAGGCCTGCAAGGGCCCCAGCATTTT	CASSIFQRTRTGLQGPQHF	TRBD1	.	TRBJ1-5	TRBV19
TGTGCCAGCAGCTACGGACTAGCGGGAGTCTCCTACGAGCAGTACTTC	CASSYGLAGVSYEQYF	TRBD2	.	TRBJ2-7	TRBV5-6
TGTGCCAGCAGCAAAGGGGGCGTTAATGAAAAACTGTTTTTT	CASSKGGVNEKLFF	TRBD1	.	TRBJ1-4	TRBV7-6
TGCGCCAGCAGCCAAGACGACAGGGCAGGGGCCAACGTCCTGACTTTC	CASSQDDRAGANVLTF	TRBD1	.	TRBJ2-6	TRBV4-3
TGTGCCACAGAACGCTCCTACGAGCAGTACTTC	CATERSYEQYF	.	.	TRBJ2-7	TRBV28
TGTGCCAGTGAGGCGCACCCCCAAGAGACCCAGTACTTC	CASEAHPQETQYF	.	.	TRBJ2-5	TRBV28
TGTGCCAGCAGTTTTCCCCCTCTAACACCCCTCCACTTT	CASSFPPLTPLHF	.	.	TRBJ1-6	TRBV12-3/TRBV12-4
TGTGCCAGCACCATCCGGGGGAACACTGAAGCTTTCTTT	CASTIRGNTEAFF	.	.	TRBJ1-1	TRBV6-5
TGTGCCAGCTCAATCGGTCAAAACACTGAAGCTTTCTTT	CASSIGQNTEAFF	.	.	TRBJ1-1	TRBV18
TGCGCCAGCAGGCAAGATATCGGGAGGCGGGACACTGAAGCTTTCTTT	CASRQDIGRRDTEAFF	.	.	TRBJ1-1	TRBV4-3
TGTGCCAGCAGCGGTAGGCTCAATGAGCAGTTCTTC	CASSGRLNEQFF	.	.	TRBJ2-1	TRBV9
TGTGCCAGCAGTTACGCCGGTGCCTACGAGCAGTACTTC	CASSYAGAYEQYF	.	.	TRBJ2-7	TRBV6-5
TGTGCCATCAGTCCAGGGGATACCACTGAAGCTTTCTTT	CAISPGDTTEAFF	.	.	TRBJ1-1	TRBV10-3
TGTGCCAGCACCTTGGGACTAGCGGGACCCAATGAGCAGTTCTTC	CASTLGLAGPNEQFF	TRBD2	.	TRBJ2-1	TRBV2
TGTGCCAGCAGCAAGGACAGGGCTGGAAACACCATATATTTT	CASSKDRAGNTIYF	TRBD1	.	TRBJ1-3	TRBV2
TGCGCCAGCAGCTTGACAGGGCCCTACGAGCAGTACTTC	CASSLTGPYEQYF	.	.	TRBJ2-7	TRBV5-1
TGTGCCATCAGTGAAGCGGCCAGCCATGGCTACACCTTC	CAISEAASHGYTF	.	once	TRBJ1-2	TRBV10-3
TGCGCCAGCAGTGGACCTAAAGGGGGGGCCCCAAAGCAGCCCCAGCATTTT	CASSGPKGGAPKQPQHF	.	.	TRBJ1-5	TRBV10-1
TGTGCCAGCAGCGGTCTGGGGACCGGGGAGCTGTTTTTT	CASSGLGTGELFF	.	.	TRBJ2-2	TRBV28
TGTGCCAGCCTCGGGGAGACTAATGAAAAACTGTTTTTT	CASLGETNEKLFF	.	.	TRBJ1-4	TRBV19
TGTGCCAGCAGTTACCGACAGGGGGCGGCATATCATGGCTACACCTTC	CASSYRQGAAYHGYTF	TRBD1	once	TRBJ1-2	TRBV6-5
TGTGCCAGCACCGGTCCGGACAGGGGGAAATCCTATAATTCACCCCTCCACTTT	CASTGPDRGKSYNSPLHF	.	few	TRBJ1-6	TRBV21-1
TGTGCCAGCAGCTTAGAGTTGGATCCCCATAATGAAAAACTGTTTTTT	CASSLELDPHNEKLFF	.	.	TRBJ1-4	TRBV11-2
TGTGCCAGCAGCTTAGGAATATCCGAAAAACTGTTTTTT	CASSLGISEKLFF	.	.	TRBJ1-4	TRBV5-8
TGTGCCAGCAGTTTTAGTGGGTCGGTTCCCCTCCACTTT	CASSFSGSVPLHF	.	.	TRBJ1-6	TRBV2
TGTGCCAGCAGCCAAGGATCGGGTTATAATGAAAAACTGTTTTTT	CASSQGSGYNEKLFF	.	.	TRBJ1-4	TRBV3-1/TRBV3-2
TGCAGCGTTGAAGACCCCGGGACAGGAACCCCTAACTATGGCTACACCTTC	CSVEDPGTGTPNYGYTF	TRBD1	once	TRBJ1-2	TRBV29-1
TGCGCCAGCAGCCAAACGACAGGCTCCGGAAACACCATATATTTT	CASSQTTGSGNTIYF	.	few	TRBJ1-3	TRBV5-1
TGTGCCAGTAGTGAGGAGGGTCGGGGGGGACCTGAAGCTTTCTTT	CASSEEGRGGPEAFF	.	once	TRBJ1-1	TRBV19
TGTGCCAGCAGTTTCAGTGTGACCCAGTACTTC	CASSFSVTQYF	.	.	TRBJ2-5	TRBV12-3/TRBV12-4
TGTGCCAGTAGTATTGGGCTTTACACTGAAGCTTTCTTT	CASSIGLYTEAFF	.	.	TRBJ1-1	TRBV19
TGTGCCAGCAGTTTATCCGCACTCGGAGGGAACACTGAAGCTTTCTTT	CASSLSALGGNTEAFF	.	.	TRBJ1-1	TRBV28
TGTGCCAGTAGTTTAAACTCGGGAGCGGGCTACAATGAGCAGTTCTTC	CASSLNSGAGYNEQFF	.	.	TRBJ2-1	TRBV19
TGTGCCTGGAGTGACCTCGGACTAGCGGGAGGATATGAGCAGTACTTC	CAWSDLGLAGGYEQYF	TRBD2	.	TRBJ2-7	TRBV30
TGTGCCAGCAGCGTAGATCCTAGCAATCAGCCCCAGCATTTT	CASSVDPSNQPQHF	.	.	TRBJ1-5	TRBV9
TGCGCCAGCAGCCAAGAAGCTAGCGGGACCTACTACGAGCAGTACTTC	CASSQEASGTYYEQYF	TRBD2	.	TRBJ2-7	TRBV4-1
TGCGCCAGCAGCCAACCGGGACAGGGTTCCTACGAGCAGTACTTC	CASSQPGQGSYEQYF	TRBD1	.	TRBJ2-7	TRBV4-1
TGTGCCAGCAGTTTGAGGCTAGCGGGGTCATACAATGAGCAGTTCTTC	CASSLRLAGSYNEQFF	TRBD2	.	TRBJ2-1	TRBV28
TGTGCCAGCAGCCAGGAGGGGATGAACACTGAAGCTTTCTTT	CASSQEGMNTEAFF	.	once	TRBJ1-1	TRBV7-2
TGTGCCAGCAGCCATACCGGGACAGGGAAGACGTATGGCTACACCTTC	CASSHTGTGKTYGYTF	TRBD1	.	TRBJ1-2	TRBV3-1/TRBV3-2
TGTGCCAGCAGCCTCCTCGGGGCGGGGGGCACAGATACGCAGTATTTT	CASSLLGAGGTDTQYF	TRBD2	.	TRBJ2-3	TRBV11-2
TGTGCCAGCTCACCCCCTGGGACAGGGCAAGAGACCCAGTACTTC	CASSPPGTGQETQYF	TRBD1	.	TRBJ2-5	TRBV18
TGTGCCAGCAATTACAGGGCCGGTCCCAATGAGCAGTTCTTC	CASNYRAGPNEQFF	.	.	TRBJ2-1	TRBV2
TGTGCCAGCAGCTTAGGCGGGACTAACTACGAGCAGTACTTC	CASSLGGTNYEQYF	TRBD2	.	TRBJ2-7	TRBV11-2
TGCGCCAGCAGCTTGGCCGTAAGGGGGACGGGAAACACCATATATTTT	CASSLAVRGTGNTIYF	.	.	TRBJ1-3	TRBV5-1
TGCGCCAGCAGCTTGGCCATGACAAGTGGAAACACCATATATTTT	CASSLAMTSGNTIYF	.	.	TRBJ1-3	TRBV5-1
TGTGCCAGCAACGACAGGGGGGGTCCGTCAGAGACCCAGTACTTC	CASNDRGGPSETQYF	TRBD1	once	TRBJ2-5	TRBV5-5
TGCGCCAGCAGCTTGGAACTAGCGGGGAGCTCCTACAATGAGCAGTTCTTC	CASSLELAGSSYNEQFF	TRBD2	.	TRBJ2-1	TRBV5-1
TGTGCCAGCAGTCGACAGGGTATAGATCAGCCCCAGCATTTT	CASSRQGIDQPQHF	TRBD1	.	TRBJ1-5	TRBV3-1/TRBV3-2